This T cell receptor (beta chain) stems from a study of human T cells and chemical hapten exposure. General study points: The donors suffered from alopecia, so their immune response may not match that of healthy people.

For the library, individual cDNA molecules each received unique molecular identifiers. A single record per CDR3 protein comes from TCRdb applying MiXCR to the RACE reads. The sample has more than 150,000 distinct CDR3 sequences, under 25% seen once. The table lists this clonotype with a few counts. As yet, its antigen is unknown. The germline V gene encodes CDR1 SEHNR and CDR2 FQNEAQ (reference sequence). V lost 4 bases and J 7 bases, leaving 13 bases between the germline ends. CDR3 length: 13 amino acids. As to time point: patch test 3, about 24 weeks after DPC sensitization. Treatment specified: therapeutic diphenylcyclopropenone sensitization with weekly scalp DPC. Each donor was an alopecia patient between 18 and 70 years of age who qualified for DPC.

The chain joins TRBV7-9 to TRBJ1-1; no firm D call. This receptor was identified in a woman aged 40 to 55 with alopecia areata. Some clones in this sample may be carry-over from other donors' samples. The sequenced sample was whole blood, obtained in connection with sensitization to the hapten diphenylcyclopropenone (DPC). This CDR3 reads CASSSEEILEAFF. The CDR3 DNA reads TGTGCCAGCAGCTCCGAAGAAATTCTTGAAGCTTTCTTT. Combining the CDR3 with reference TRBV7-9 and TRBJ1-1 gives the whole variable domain DTGVSQNPRHKITKRGQNVTFRCDPISEHNRLYWYRQTLGQGPEFLTYFQNEAQLEKSRLLSDRFSAERPKGSFSTLEIQRTEQGDSAMYLCASSSEEILEAFFGQGTRLTVV.